The 25 T cell receptor beta chains below all came from one sample that was sequenced in a study of control samples from healthy donors and cancer patients. Assay: immunoSEQ multiplex PCR; the TCRdb copy retains only in-frame clones and omits some. The sample has under 85,000 clones; roughly 93% are singletons. The specimen sequenced was PBMCs. These receptors all stem from a woman aged 40 to 50 with lung cancer.

This clone has just one count. This rearrangement joins TRBV5-1 to TRBJ2-5; a possible D gene is TRBD1 (6 bases). The CDR3 contains 14 residues. CDR1 and CDR2 from the germline V gene are SGHRS and YFSETQ. V was trimmed by 0 bases and J by 2 bases, leaving 8 bases between them. The CDR3 here is CASSLGDTQETQYF. The CDR3, as DNA: TGCGCCAGCAGCTTGGGGGACACACAAGAGACCCAGTACTTC.

J is TRBJ2-7 and V is TRBV5-6; D is ambiguous. The CDR3 runs 12 residues. The ends were cut back, 2 bases at V and 4 bases at J, with 7 bases in the middle. Germline V gene sequence: CDR1 SGHDT, CDR2 YYEEEE. The CDR3 bases are TGTGCCAGCAGCTTCTATGAGTACGAGCAGTACTTC. It specifies CASSFYEYEQYF. The full variable domain, rest sourced from reference TRBV5-6 and TRBJ2-7, is DAGVTQSPTHLIKTRGQQVTLRCSPKSGHDTVSWYQQALGQGPQFIFQYYEEEERQRGNFPDRFSGHQFPNYSSELNVNALLLGDSALYLCASSFYEYEQYFGPGTRLTVT.

The genes are TRBV4-1 and TRBJ1-4, with D possibly matching TRBD1 (5 bases). V gave up 1 base and J gave up 0 bases, with 12 bases separating them. The CDR3 spans 17 residues. Germline loops: CDR1 MGHRA, CDR2 YSYEKL. CDR3 amino acids: CASSQGQLIATNEKLFF. CDR3 coding DNA: TGCGCCAGCAGCCAAGGACAGTTAATCGCAACTAATGAAAAACTGTTTTTT.

The chain combines TRBV19 with TRBJ1-5, with 7 nucleotides matching TRBD1. The J segment lost 3 bases and the V segment lost 6 bases, leaving 8 bases of the junction unmatched. Germline CDR1 reads LNHDA; CDR2 reads SQIVND (reference sequence). This CDR3 is 15 amino acids long. CDR3 protein: CASRDDRVANQPQHF. Written as DNA, the CDR3 is TGTGCCAGTAGAGACGACAGGGTGGCCAATCAGCCCCAGCATTTT.

This chain joins TRBV3-1 (or the pseudogene TRBV3-2) and TRBJ1-6; the D is unclear. Germline assignment: CDR1 LGHDT and CDR2 YNNKEL (reference sequence). The CDR3 covers 17 residues. Trimming left V 4 bases short and J 2 bases short, with 15 bases between. CDR3 in amino acids: CASSPRHPPPYNSPLHF. In DNA, the CDR3 is TGTGCCAGCAGCCCAAGACACCCACCGCCCTATAATTCACCCCTCCACTTT.

The DNA for the CDR3 is TGTGCCAGCAGTTACTCTGCAGGGGGTCTAGCGGGCCATGGGAACGAGCAGTACTTC. Translated: CASSYSAGGLAGHGNEQYF. The genes are TRBV6-2 or TRBV6-3 and TRBJ2-7, with a weak D call TRBD2 (8 bases). The CDR3 consists of 19 residues. Germline V gene data show CDR1 as MNHEY and CDR2 as SVGEGT. With 0 bases removed from V and 5 bases from J, the gap between germline ends came to 26 bases.

The rearrangement links TRBV2 to TRBJ1-5, with TRBD1 matching 7 bases. Germline CDR1 and CDR2: SNHLY and FYNNEI. CDR3 length: 16 amino acids. V was clipped by 2 bases and J by 2 bases; unmatched bases: 6. CDR3 nucleotide sequence: TGTGCCAGCAGTGAAAGGGGGCTTGAGGGCAATCAGCCCCAGCATTTT. Translation: CASSERGLEGNQPQHF. The complete variable domain, with remaining parts taken from reference TRBV2 and TRBJ1-5, reads EPEVTQTPSHQVTQMGQEVILRCVPISNHLYFYWYRQILGQKVEFLVSFYNNEISEKSEIFDDQFSVERPDGSNFTLKIRSTKLEDSAMYFCASSERGLEGNQPQHFGDGTRLSIL.

The table lists this clone with a few counts. The chain couples TRBV4-1 to TRBJ1-1, with D perhaps matching TRBD1 (5 bases). The germline gives CDR1 MGHRA, CDR2 YSYEKL. V dropped 0 bases and J dropped 0 bases, with 14 bases sitting between them. The CDR3 contains 17 residues. CDR3 coding DNA: TGCGCCAGCAGCCAAGATCTGGTCACGACAGTGAACACTGAAGCTTTCTTT. Translated: CASSQDLVTTVNTEAFF.

V is TRBV7-2 and J is TRBJ2-1; D may be TRBD2 (5 bases). Trimming pared 5 bases from V and 6 bases from J, leaving 23 bases between. The CDR3 runs to 17 residues. The V gene's germline CDR1 is SGHTA and CDR2 FQGNSA. This CDR3 reads CASSPGSGKPKGNEQFF. The CDR3 DNA is TGTGCCAGCAGCCCGGGAAGTGGTAAACCTAAAGGCAATGAGCAGTTCTTC.

This clone was seen only once. This chain uses TRBV25-1 with TRBJ1-1; weak D call: TRBD1 (5 bases). This CDR3 comprises 14 residues. CDR1 and CDR2 from the germline V gene are MGHDK and SYGVNS. V lost 4 bases, J lost 0 bases, and 9 bases lay in between. CDR3 DNA: TGTGCCAGCAGTGGAGGGGTGCTGAACACTGAAGCTTTCTTT. Amino acids: CASSGGVLNTEAFF. Filled out from reference TRBV25-1 and TRBJ1-1, the complete variable domain reads EADIYQTPRYLVIGTGKKITLECSQTMGHDKMYWYQQDPGMELHLIHYSYGVNSTEKGDLSSESTVSRIRTEHFPLTLESARPSHTSQYLCASSGGVLNTEAFFGQGTRLTVV.

The chain has TRBV18 and TRBJ1-1, with 7 bases that match TRBD1. V lost 2 bases, J lost 4 bases, and 7 bases stayed unmatched. CDR1 KGHSH and CDR2 LQKENI come from the germline V gene. CDR3 length equals 15 residues. The CDR3 loop reads CASSPSTQGSTEAFF. The CDR3 DNA is TGTGCCAGCTCACCAAGTACACAGGGGAGCACTGAAGCTTTCTTT.

The CDR3 loop reads CASSQDRNTIYF. The CDR3 bases are TGTGCCAGCAGCCAAGACAGAAACACCATATATTTT. This sequence joins TRBV3-1 (or the pseudogene TRBV3-2) and TRBJ1-3; D is unclear. Per germline, CDR1 LGHDT and CDR2 YNNKEL (reference sequence). The V end was cut by 0 bases, the J end by 5 bases, with 2 bases between. The CDR3 is 12 amino acids.

V is TRBV6-5 and J is TRBJ2-7; the D gene could be TRBD1 or TRBD2 (5 bases each). Trimming pared 2 bases from V and 7 bases from J, leaving 6 bases between. The CDR3 is 11 residues long. The germline V gene encodes CDR1 MNHEY and CDR2 SVGAGI. CDR3 in amino acids: CASSYGTEQYF. The CDR3 DNA sequence: TGTGCCAGCAGTTACGGGACGGAGCAGTACTTC.

This chain links TRBV29-1 with TRBJ1-1, with TRBD1 as a possible D gene (5 bases). This CDR3 is 13 amino acids long. Trimming left V 7 bases short and J 3 bases short, with 15 bases between. Germline lookup yields CDR1 SQVTM and CDR2 ANQGSEA. The CDR3 here is CSAIGGSDTEAFF. CDR3 coding DNA: TGCAGCGCCATCGGGGGGTCGGACACTGAAGCTTTCTTT.

This chain joins TRBV5-1 and TRBJ1-2; the D gene is possibly TRBD1 (5 bases). Germline V gene lookup returns CDR1 SGHRS and CDR2 YFSETQ. The CDR3 consists of 14 residues. Trimming removed 4 bases at V and 7 bases at J, with 17 bases between. The CDR3 here is CASSVENTGVGYTF. Here the CDR3 DNA reads TGCGCCAGCAGCGTGGAAAATACGGGGGTTGGCTACACCTTC. The full variable domain, rest sourced from reference TRBV5-1 and TRBJ1-2, is KAGVTQTPRYLIKTRGQQVTLSCSPISGHRSVSWYQQTPGQGLQFLFEYFSETQRNKGNFPGRFSGRQFSNSRSEMNVSTLELGDSALYLCASSVENTGVGYTFGSGTRLTVV.

The V and J genes are TRBV29-1 and TRBJ2-7, with TRBD2 matching 7 bases. The CDR3 consists of 15 residues. Per germline, CDR1 SQVTM and CDR2 ANQGSEA. After removal of 3 bases from V and 2 bases from J, the junction contained 10 bases not matched to a gene. The CDR3 DNA reads TGCAGCGTTGAGATCCCGGGAGGTCCAACCTACGAGCAGTACTTC. This gives the protein CSVEIPGGPTYEQYF.

The CDR3 loop is CASSLVQGIGTEAFF. CDR3 bases: TGTGCCAGCAGCTTAGTACAGGGAATCGGCACTGAAGCTTTCTTT. The V call is TRBV7-9, the J call TRBJ1-1; a weak D match, TRBD1 (6 bases). CDR3 length: 15 residues. V was trimmed by 1 base and J by 4 bases, leaving 13 bases between them. Germline CDR1 is SEHNR and CDR2 is FQNEAQ (reference sequence).

The chain carries TRBV18 and TRBJ2-2, with D possibly being TRBD1 (6 bases). Germline-derived CDR1 and CDR2 are KGHSH and LQKENI. Trimming took off 3 bases at V and 0 bases at J, with 17 bases between the two ends. This CDR3 contains 18 residues. The CDR3 DNA follows: TGTGCCAGCTCACCCCGGGACATCGGGCCCGCGAACACCGGGGAGCTGTTTTTT. It codes for CASSPRDIGPANTGELFF.

This clone was found a few times. The rearrangement uses TRBV27 and TRBJ1-6; possible D gene TRBD1, 5 bases. The length of the CDR3 is 13 residues. V was clipped by 6 bases and J by 6 bases, with 9 bases between them. Germline values: CDR1 MNHEY, CDR2 SMNVEV (reference sequence). The CDR3 loop reads CASRTDFNSPLHF. Here the CDR3 DNA reads TGTGCCAGCAGGACAGATTTTAATTCACCCCTCCACTTT.

The chain links TRBV19 to TRBJ1-2; D is uncertain. Looked up from germline, CDR1 is LNHDA and CDR2 is SQIVND (reference sequence). This CDR3 is built from 12 residues. Deletions cut 0 bases from V and 7 bases from J, with 6 bases between. The CDR3 spells CASSIDPGGYTF. CDR3 DNA sequence: TGTGCCAGTAGTATAGATCCTGGTGGCTACACCTTC. Using reference TRBV19 and TRBJ1-2 for the parts outside the CDR3, the full variable domain is DGGITQSPKYLFRKEGQNVTLSCEQNLNHDAMYWYRQDPGQGLRLIYYSQIVNDFQKGDIAEGYSVSREKKESFPLTVTSAQKNPTAFYLCASSIDPGGYTFGSGTRLTVV.

V usage is TRBV6-5 and J usage is TRBJ1-1; 7 nucleotides align to TRBD1. J lost 6 bases, V lost 6 bases, and 4 bases had no gene match. The CDR3 consists of 12 residues. In germline, CDR1 is MNHEY, CDR2 SVGAGI. The CDR3 loop reads CASRYGTAEAFF. The CDR3 nucleotides are TGTGCCAGCAGATATGGGACAGCTGAAGCTTTCTTT.

The CDR3 region has the DNA TGTGCCAGCAGTCTAAGGCCTTTCAGCAACACTGAAGCTTTCTTT. The encoded protein is CASSLRPFSNTEAFF. The chain has TRBV6-5 and TRBJ1-1; D remains unclear. Germline V gene data show CDR1 as MNHEY and CDR2 as SVGAGI. The CDR3 consists of 15 residues. Between the trimmed V and J ends, which lost 5 bases and 2 bases, there was a span of 15 bases.

This chain connects TRBV5-1 to TRBJ2-2, with TRBD1 matching 9 bases. This CDR3 comprises 16 residues. J was trimmed by 0 bases and V by 3 bases; bases with no gene match: 3. Germline CDR1 and CDR2: SGHRS and YFSETQ. CDR3 loop: CASSSRDRANTGELFF. CDR3 nucleotides: TGCGCCAGCAGCTCCCGGGACAGGGCGAACACCGGGGAGCTGTTTTTT.

V is TRBV9 and J is TRBJ1-1; no clear D gene. The germline V gene encodes CDR1 SGDLS and CDR2 YYNGEE. V was cut by 4 bases and J by 4 bases, with 8 bases left in between. The CDR3 loop spans 12 amino acids. The CDR3: CASSPYFTEAFF. CDR3 DNA: TGTGCCAGCAGCCCTTACTTCACTGAAGCTTTCTTT. The variable domain in full, completed from reference TRBV9 and TRBJ1-1, reads DSGVTQTPKHLITATGQRVTLRCSPRSGDLSVYWYQQSLDQGLQFLIQYYNGEERAKGNILERFSAQQFPDLHSELNLSSLELGDSALYFCASSPYFTEAFFGQGTRLTVV.

The chain employs TRBV30 and TRBJ1-1; no clear D gene. The CDR3 spans 13 residues. Germline assignment: CDR1 GTSNPN and CDR2 SVGIG (reference sequence). V lost 2 bases to trimming and J lost 1 base, with 8 bases between them. The DNA for the CDR3 is TGTGCCTGGAGTCGCGGAGAGAACACTGAAGCTTTCTTT. This gives the protein CAWSRGENTEAFF.